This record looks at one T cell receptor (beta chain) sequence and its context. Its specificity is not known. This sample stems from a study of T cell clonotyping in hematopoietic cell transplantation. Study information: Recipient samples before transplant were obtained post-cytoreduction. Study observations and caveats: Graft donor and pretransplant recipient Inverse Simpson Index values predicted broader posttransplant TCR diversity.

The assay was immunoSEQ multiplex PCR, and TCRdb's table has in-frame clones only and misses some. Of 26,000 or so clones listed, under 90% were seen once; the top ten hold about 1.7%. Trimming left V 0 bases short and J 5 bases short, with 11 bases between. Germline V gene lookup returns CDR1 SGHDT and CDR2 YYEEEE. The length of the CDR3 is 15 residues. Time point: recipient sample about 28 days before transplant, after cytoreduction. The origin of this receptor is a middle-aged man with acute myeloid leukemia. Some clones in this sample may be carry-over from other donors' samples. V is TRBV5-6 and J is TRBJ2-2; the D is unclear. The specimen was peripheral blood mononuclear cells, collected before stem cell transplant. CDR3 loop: CASSLAPAITGELFF. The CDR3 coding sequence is TGTGCCAGCAGCTTGGCTCCAGCCATAACCGGGGAGCTGTTTTTT.